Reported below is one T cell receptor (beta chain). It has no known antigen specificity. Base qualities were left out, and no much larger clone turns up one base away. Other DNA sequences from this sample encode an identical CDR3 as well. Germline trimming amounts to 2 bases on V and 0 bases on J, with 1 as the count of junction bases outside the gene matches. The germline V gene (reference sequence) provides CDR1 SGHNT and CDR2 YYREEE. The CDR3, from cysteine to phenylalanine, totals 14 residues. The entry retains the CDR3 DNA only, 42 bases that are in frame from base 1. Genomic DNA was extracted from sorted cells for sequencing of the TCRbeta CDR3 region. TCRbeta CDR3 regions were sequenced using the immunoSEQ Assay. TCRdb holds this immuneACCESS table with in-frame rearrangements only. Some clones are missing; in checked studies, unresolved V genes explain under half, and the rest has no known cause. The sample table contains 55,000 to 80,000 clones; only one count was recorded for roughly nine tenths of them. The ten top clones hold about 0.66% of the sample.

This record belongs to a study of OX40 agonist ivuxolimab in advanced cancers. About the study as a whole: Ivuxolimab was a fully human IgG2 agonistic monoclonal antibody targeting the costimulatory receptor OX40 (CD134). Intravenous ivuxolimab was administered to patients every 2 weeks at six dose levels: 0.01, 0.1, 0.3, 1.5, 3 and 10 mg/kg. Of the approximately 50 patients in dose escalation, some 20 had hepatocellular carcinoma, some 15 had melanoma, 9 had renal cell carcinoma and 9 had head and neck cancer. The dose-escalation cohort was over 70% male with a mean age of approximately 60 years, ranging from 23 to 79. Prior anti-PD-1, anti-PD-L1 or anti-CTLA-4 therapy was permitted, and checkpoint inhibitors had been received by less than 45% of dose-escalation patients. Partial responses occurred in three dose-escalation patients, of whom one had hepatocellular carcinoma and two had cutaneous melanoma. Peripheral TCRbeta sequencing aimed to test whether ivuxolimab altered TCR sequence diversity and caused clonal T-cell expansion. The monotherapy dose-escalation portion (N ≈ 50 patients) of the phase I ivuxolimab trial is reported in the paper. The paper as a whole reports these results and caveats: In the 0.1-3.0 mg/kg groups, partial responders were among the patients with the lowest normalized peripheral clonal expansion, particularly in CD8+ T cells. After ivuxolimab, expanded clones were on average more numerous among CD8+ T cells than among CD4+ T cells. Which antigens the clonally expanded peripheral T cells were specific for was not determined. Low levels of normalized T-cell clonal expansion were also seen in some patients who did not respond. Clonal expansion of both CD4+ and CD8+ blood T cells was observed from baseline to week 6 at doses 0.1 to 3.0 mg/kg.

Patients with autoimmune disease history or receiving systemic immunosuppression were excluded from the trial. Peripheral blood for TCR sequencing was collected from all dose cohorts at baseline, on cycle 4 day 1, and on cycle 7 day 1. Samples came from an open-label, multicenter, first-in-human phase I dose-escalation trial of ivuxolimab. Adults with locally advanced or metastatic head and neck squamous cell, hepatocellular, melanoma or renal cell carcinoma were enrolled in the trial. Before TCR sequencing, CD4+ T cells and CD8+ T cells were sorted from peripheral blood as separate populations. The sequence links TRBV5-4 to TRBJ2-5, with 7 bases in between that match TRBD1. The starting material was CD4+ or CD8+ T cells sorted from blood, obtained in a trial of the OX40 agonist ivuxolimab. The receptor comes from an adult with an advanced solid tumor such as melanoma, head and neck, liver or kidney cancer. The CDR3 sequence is CASSFTGDQETQYF. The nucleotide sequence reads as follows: TGTGCCAGCAGCTTCACAGGGGACCAAGAGACCCAGTACTTC. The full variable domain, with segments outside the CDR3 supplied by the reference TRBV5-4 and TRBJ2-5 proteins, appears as ETGVTQSPTHLIKTRGQQVTLRCSSQSGHNTVSWYQQALGQGPQFIFQYYREEENGRGNFPPRFSGLQFPNYSSELNVNALELDDSALYLCASSFTGDQETQYFGPGTRLLVL.